This TCR beta chain emerged from a study of blood T cell repertoires in COVID-19. Whole-study context: T cells, B-cell-depleted T cells, or PBMCs provided the cDNA or gDNA that served as material.

How the authors handled the data: Amplification with reference gene primers provided the estimates of nucleated cell counts. Profiled with immunoSEQ multiplex PCR; TCRdb holds only in-frame clones, not every one. V, J and clone size are those of that table, while D and trimming were read from the DNA. This table holds about 230,000 clones, approximately 83% found once. The V gene lost 1 base and the J gene lost 7 bases, with 16 bases spanning the gap. This CDR3 region has 15 residues. CDR1 GTSNPN and CDR2 SVGIG come from the germline V gene (reference sequence). The chain combines TRBV30 with TRBJ1-4; no clear D. The source of this sequence is a man in his forties with acute or convalescent COVID-19. The sample consisted of peripheral blood. The chain's CDR3 is CAWSDARAGGEKLFF. In nucleotides, the CDR3 is TGTGCCTGGAGTGATGCAAGAGCAGGAGGTGAAAAACTGTTTTTT.